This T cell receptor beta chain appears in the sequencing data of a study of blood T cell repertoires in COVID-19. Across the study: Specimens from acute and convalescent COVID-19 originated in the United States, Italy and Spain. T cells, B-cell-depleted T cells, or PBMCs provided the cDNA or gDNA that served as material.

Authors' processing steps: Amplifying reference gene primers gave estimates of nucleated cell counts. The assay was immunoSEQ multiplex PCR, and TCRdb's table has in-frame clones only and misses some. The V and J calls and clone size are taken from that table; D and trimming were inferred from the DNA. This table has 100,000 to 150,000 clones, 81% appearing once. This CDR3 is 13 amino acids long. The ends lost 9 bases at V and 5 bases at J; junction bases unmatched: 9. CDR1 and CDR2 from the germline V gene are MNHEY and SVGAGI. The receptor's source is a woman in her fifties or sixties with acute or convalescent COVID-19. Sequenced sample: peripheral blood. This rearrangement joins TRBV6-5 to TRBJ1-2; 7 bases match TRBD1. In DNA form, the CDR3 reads TGTGCCAGTGCTCCAGGGGGGTCTTATGGCTACACCTTC. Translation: CASAPGGSYGYTF.